Each of the 21 T cell receptor beta chains below was sequenced from the same sample in a study of sequential checkpoint blockade in melanoma. Treatment of the sample: randomized to nivolumab then ipilimumab (arm A) or the reverse (arm B). Only in-frame clones appear in the TCRdb table, and some are missing; sequencing was by immunoSEQ multiplex PCR. The repertoire holds around 7,000 clones, with roughly 74% as singletons. Specimen: CD8+ T cells sorted from blood (inferred from file names), collected from a patient given nivolumab and ipilimumab in sequence. These receptors were taken from a human donor with melanoma.

This clone has only one observation. J is TRBJ2-3 and V is TRBV4-1; TRBD2 matches at 9 bases. This CDR3 comprises 15 residues. V was clipped by 3 bases and J by 1 base; unmatched bases: 2. Looked up from germline, CDR1 is MGHRA and CDR2 is YSYEKL. The CDR3 here is CASSQPSGGTDTQYF. In nucleotides, the CDR3 is TGCGCCAGCAGCCAGCCTAGCGGGGGCACAGATACGCAGTATTTT.

This clone was detected only once. The J gene is TRBJ2-3, the V gene TRBV28; 7 bases line up with TRBD2. The J segment lost 2 bases and the V segment lost 9 bases, leaving 8 bases of the junction unmatched. CDR3 size: 14 residues. Germline V gives CDR1 MDHEN, CDR2 SYDVKM. The CDR3 loop is CASVTGLTTDTQYF. The CDR3 DNA reads as TGTGCCAGTGTCACGGGACTAACCACAGATACGCAGTATTTT.

This clone has a handful of counts. The gene calls are TRBV6-1 and TRBJ1-1; maybe TRBD1 (5 bases). From germline, CDR1 is MNHNS and CDR2 SASEGT. This CDR3 is built from 13 residues. Trimming cost V 2 bases and J 5 bases, with 9 bases left between them. CDR3 sequence reads: CASSERGWTEAFF. The CDR3 region has the DNA TGTGCCAGCAGTGAAAGGGGATGGACTGAAGCTTTCTTT.

The chain carries TRBV10-3 and TRBJ2-7; D unclear. Germline V gene lookup returns CDR1 ENHRY and CDR2 SYGVKD. The CDR3 runs 11 residues. The V end lost 8 bases, the J end lost 5 bases, and 10 bases lay between the germline ends. Here the CDR3 DNA reads TGTGCCATCTCCCCGGGTAACGAGCAGTACTTC. Protein product: CAISPGNEQYF.

The chain employs TRBV25-1 and TRBJ2-1, with 7 bases fitting TRBD1. Germline CDR1 and CDR2: MGHDK and SYGVNS. This CDR3 contains 17 residues. The J segment lost 2 bases and the V segment lost 1 base, leaving 8 bases of the junction unmatched. The CDR3 is CASSESKRGPAYNEQFF. The CDR3, as DNA: TGTGCCAGCAGTGAATCCAAGAGGGGGCCCGCCTACAATGAGCAGTTCTTC. Together with reference TRBV25-1 and TRBJ2-1, the CDR3 gives the full variable domain: EADIYQTPRYLVIGTGKKITLECSQTMGHDKMYWYQQDPGMELHLIHYSYGVNSTEKGDLSSESTVSRIRTEHFPLTLESARPSHTSQYLCASSESKRGPAYNEQFFGPGTRLTVL.

The rearrangement joins TRBV19 to TRBJ1-6; the D gene is possibly TRBD1 (5 bases). V was pared by 7 bases and J by 7 bases, with 17 bases between. This CDR3 comprises 15 residues. The germline CDR1 and CDR2 sequences are LNHDA and SQIVND (reference sequence). The CDR3 nucleotides read TGTGCCAGTAACGACGAATGGGAGGGGAATTCACCCCTCCACTTT. Its translation: CASNDEWEGNSPLHF.

This clone has a handful of counts. The gene calls are TRBV19 and TRBJ2-2, with D possibly matching TRBD1 (6 bases). V lost 10 bases, J lost 5 bases, and 20 bases lay in between. This CDR3 has 15 residues. The V gene's germline CDR1 is LNHDA and CDR2 SQIVND (reference sequence). The CDR3 region is CAIQDRLWGTGELFF. As DNA, the CDR3 is TGTGCCATACAAGACAGGCTATGGGGTACCGGGGAGCTGTTTTTT. The whole variable domain, remainder taken from reference TRBV19 and TRBJ2-2, is DGGITQSPKYLFRKEGQNVTLSCEQNLNHDAMYWYRQDPGQGLRLIYYSQIVNDFQKGDIAEGYSVSREKKESFPLTVTSAQKNPTAFYLCAIQDRLWGTGELFFGEGSRLTVL.

This clone has a handful of counts. This sequence joins TRBV4-2 and TRBJ2-3; TRBD2 matches at 13 bases. J lost 3 bases, V lost 0 bases, and 3 bases had no gene match. Germline V gene data show CDR1 as LGHNA and CDR2 as YNFKEQ. This CDR3 is built from 17 residues. CDR3 amino acids: CASSQEAGLAGTDTQYF. The CDR3 region has the DNA TGTGCCAGCAGCCAAGAGGCGGGACTAGCGGGGACAGATACGCAGTATTTT.

The V gene is TRBV9, the J gene TRBJ2-7; D gene ambiguous. In germline, CDR1 is SGDLS, CDR2 YYNGEE. The CDR3 is 13 amino acids. V lost 0 bases and J 3 bases, leaving 7 bases between the germline ends. The DNA for the CDR3 is TGTGCCAGCAGCGTAGCTAGTCACTACGAGCAGTACTTC. This gives the protein CASSVASHYEQYF.

V and J are TRBV28 and TRBJ2-1, with 8 bases matching TRBD1. Trimming removed 3 bases from V and 5 bases from J; junction bases left unmatched: 3. The CDR3 length is 14 residues. Germline V gene sequence: CDR1 MDHEN, CDR2 SYDVKM. CDR3 DNA sequence: TGTGCCAGCAGTTTCGGACAGGGAAACAATGAGCAGTTCTTC. As protein: CASSFGQGNNEQFF. Full variable domain (rest looked up from reference TRBV28 and TRBJ2-1): DVKVTQSSRYLVKRTGEKVFLECVQDMDHENMFWYRQDPGLGLRLIYFSYDVKMKEKGDIPEGYSVSREKKERFSLILESASTNQTSMYLCASSFGQGNNEQFFGPGTRLTVL.

The rearrangement links TRBV28 to TRBJ1-5; 7 nucleotides line up with TRBD1. CDR1 is MDHEN and CDR2 is SYDVKM in the germline V gene. J lost 9 bases, V lost 3 bases, and 8 bases had no gene match. There are 14 residues in the CDR3. CDR3 in amino acids: CASSLGQFDGPQHF. DNA of the CDR3: TGTGCCAGCAGTTTGGGACAGTTTGATGGGCCCCAGCATTTT. The full variable domain, with the rest looked up from reference TRBV28 and TRBJ1-5, is DVKVTQSSRYLVKRTGEKVFLECVQDMDHENMFWYRQDPGLGLRLIYFSYDVKMKEKGDIPEGYSVSREKKERFSLILESASTNQTSMYLCASSLGQFDGPQHFGDGTRLSIL.

The rearrangement links TRBV6-1 to TRBJ2-1; TRBD2 aligns across 10 bases. The V gene end was trimmed by 3 bases and the J gene end by 4 bases; junction bases not matched to a gene: 3. Germline V gene lookup returns CDR1 MNHNS and CDR2 SASEGT. The CDR3 totals 15 residues. CDR3 nucleotides: TGTGCCAGCAGTGATGGACTAGCGGTGTACAATGAGCAGTTCTTC. Protein: CASSDGLAVYNEQFF.

This rearrangement joins TRBV29-1 to TRBJ1-2; 7 nucleotides match TRBD1. The CDR3 loop spans 15 amino acids. The junction had 11 bases not matched to a gene; V was cut back by 3 bases and J by 4 bases. CDR1 and CDR2 (germline): SQVTM, ANQGSEA. CDR3 residues: CSVDVDRAGGYGYTF. The DNA of the CDR3 is TGCAGCGTTGACGTAGACAGGGCGGGCGGCTATGGCTACACCTTC.

This clone has only a few counts. This chain connects TRBV6-5 to TRBJ2-2; 10 nucleotides align to TRBD2. Germline CDR1 MNHEY, CDR2 SVGAGI. The CDR3 consists of 14 residues. Unmatched junction bases numbered 5, after V lost 6 bases and J lost 7 bases. The CDR3 loop reads CASSRLAGVGELFF. DNA of the CDR3: TGTGCCAGCAGCAGGCTAGCGGGAGTCGGGGAGCTGTTTTTT.

This clone has only one observation. The V gene is TRBV7-6, the J gene TRBJ2-7; D perhaps matches TRBD1 (5 bases). This CDR3 is built from 16 residues. The V gene lost 1 base and the J gene lost 0 bases, with 13 bases spanning the gap. Germline lookup yields CDR1 SGHVS and CDR2 FNYEAQ. Here the CDR3 DNA reads TGTGCCAGCAGCTTAGGATCCGCAGGGCTCTCCTACGAGCAGTACTTC. Amino acid sequence: CASSLGSAGLSYEQYF.

The V and J genes are TRBV11-2 and TRBJ2-5; D is possibly TRBD2 (5 bases). The CDR3 loop spans 14 amino acids. Germline loops: CDR1 SGHAT, CDR2 FQNNGV. Trimming removed 2 bases at V and 5 bases at J, with 12 bases between. In DNA, the CDR3 is TGTGCCAGCAGCTTAATCGGGGTTGGGGAGACCCAGTACTTC. Its protein is CASSLIGVGETQYF.

The rearrangement links TRBV10-3 to TRBJ2-1, with D perhaps matching TRBD2 (5 bases). V lost 0 bases to trimming and J lost 10 bases, with 19 bases between them. Germline V gene data show CDR1 as ENHRY and CDR2 as SYGVKD. The CDR3 has 16 residues. DNA of the CDR3: TGTGCCATCAGTGAGTCGATAAGCGGACCCTCGAGCGAGCAGTTCTTC. This codes for CAISESISGPSSEQFF.

The chain uses TRBV5-4 and TRBJ2-7; 7 bases are shared with TRBD1. V shed 3 bases and J 0 bases; nucleotides not matched to a gene: 9. There are 16 residues in the CDR3. Germline V gene sequence: CDR1 SGHNT, CDR2 YYREEE (reference sequence). CDR3 DNA: TGTGCCAGCAGCTCTACGACCTGGACAGGCTCCTACGAGCAGTACTTC. Encoded protein: CASSSTTWTGSYEQYF.

This clone showed up just a few times. The V gene is TRBV6-1, the J gene TRBJ1-5, with D possibly matching TRBD1 (6 bases). The V and J ends lost 3 bases and 3 bases respectively, with 15 bases between them. The germline V gene has CDR1 MNHNS and CDR2 SASEGT. The length of the CDR3 is 16 residues. CDR3 amino acids: CASSDLRGLVNQPQHF. DNA for the CDR3: TGTGCCAGCAGTGACCTCAGGGGCTTAGTCAATCAGCCCCAGCATTTT.

This chain uses TRBV7-2 with TRBJ1-1, with a weak D call TRBD1 (6 bases). In germline, CDR1 is SGHTA, CDR2 FQGNSA. The CDR3 totals 14 residues. V was cut by 5 bases and J by 2 bases, with 12 bases left in between. CDR3 DNA sequence: TGTGCCAGCAGCCAGGGGACGGTCAACACTGAAGCTTTCTTT. Translating gives CASSQGTVNTEAFF.

V is TRBV4-1 and J is TRBJ2-7, with D perhaps TRBD2 (6 bases). Germline V lookup: CDR1 MGHRA, CDR2 YSYEKL. The length of the CDR3 is 17 residues. The V end was cut by 4 bases, the J end by 1 base, with 20 bases between. CDR3 sequence reads: CASSLKVVQEGSYEQYF. In nucleotides, the CDR3 is TGCGCCAGCAGCCTAAAGGTGGTACAGGAGGGTTCCTACGAGCAGTACTTC.